This TCR beta chain was retrieved from a study of T-cell reconstitution after alpha-beta-depleted transplantation in children. This clonotype was seen a few times. TCRbeta library preparation incorporated unique molecular identifiers. TCRdb fed the PCR reads into MiXCR, producing one record per CDR3 protein. The repertoire has 400,000 to 450,000 distinct CDR3 sequences, about 45% of them found once; the top ten carry approximately 25%. The CDR3 loop spans 15 amino acids. The germline CDR1 and CDR2 sequences are MDHEN and SYDVKM. V was clipped by 6 bases and J by 6 bases; unmatched bases: 10. This specimen consisted of PBMCs, obtained before TCRalphabeta/CD19-depleted stem cell transplant. The TCR was taken from a girl aged 2-10 years with aplastic anemia, due to receive a stem cell transplant. V gene TRBV28 combines with J gene TRBJ2-2, with 7 bases identical to TRBD1. The CDR3 coding sequence is TGTGCCAGCAGCGAGGCAGGGGGTAGGGCCGGGGAGCTGTTTTTT. Translated, it gives CASSEAGGRAGELFF.